The T cell receptor (beta chain) under discussion was sequenced for a study of blood T cell repertoires in COVID-19. Background on the study: Whether acute or convalescent, the COVID-19 samples came from the United States, Italy and Spain. Sources were T cells, B-cell-depleted T cells, or PBMCs; the material itself was cDNA or gDNA.

CDR3 length equals 14 residues. The ends lost 5 bases at V and 4 bases at J; junction bases unmatched: 5. CDR1 MNHEY and CDR2 SMNVEV come from the germline V gene (reference sequence). Some clones are missing from TCRdb's copy, which holds only in-frame ones; the method was immunoSEQ multiplex PCR. The table includes 45,000 to 65,000 clones, about 88% detected once. The chain joins TRBV27 to TRBJ2-5; 9 bases map to TRBD2. The receptor's source is a man aged 60-69 years with active COVID-19. The sample taken for sequencing was peripheral blood. The CDR3 here is CASSTLAGAETQYF. The CDR3 DNA follows: TGTGCCAGCAGTACCTTAGCGGGAGCAGAGACCCAGTACTTC.